This T cell receptor beta chain derives from a study of blood T cell repertoires in COVID-19. In the study overall: The samples span acute and convalescent COVID-19 from the United States, Italy and Spain. T cells, B-cell-depleted T cells, or PBMCs provided the cDNA or gDNA that served as material.

Under the authors' procedure: Reference gene primer amplification in the assay estimated nucleated cell counts. This table comes from immunoSEQ multiplex PCR, and its TCRdb copy is limited to in-frame clones, with some not included. The V and J calls and the clone size are those of that table, but D and trimming were determined from the DNA. The sample shows about 200,000 clones, approximately 85% of them seen only once. Enrollment of patients from Seattle took place during active infection, with longitudinal follow-up. The ends lost 8 bases at V and 0 bases at J; junction bases unmatched: 4. From germline, CDR1 is MNHEY and CDR2 SVGAGI. This CDR3 comprises 14 residues.

The receptor's source is a woman of 80 years or more with COVID-19, enrolled during active disease. The sample taken for sequencing was peripheral blood. The chain joins TRBV6-5 to TRBJ1-5; 7 positions agree with TRBD1. The CDR3 loop reads CASQGQYSNQPQHF. CDR3 DNA: TGTGCCAGCCAGGGACAGTATAGCAATCAGCCCCAGCATTTT.